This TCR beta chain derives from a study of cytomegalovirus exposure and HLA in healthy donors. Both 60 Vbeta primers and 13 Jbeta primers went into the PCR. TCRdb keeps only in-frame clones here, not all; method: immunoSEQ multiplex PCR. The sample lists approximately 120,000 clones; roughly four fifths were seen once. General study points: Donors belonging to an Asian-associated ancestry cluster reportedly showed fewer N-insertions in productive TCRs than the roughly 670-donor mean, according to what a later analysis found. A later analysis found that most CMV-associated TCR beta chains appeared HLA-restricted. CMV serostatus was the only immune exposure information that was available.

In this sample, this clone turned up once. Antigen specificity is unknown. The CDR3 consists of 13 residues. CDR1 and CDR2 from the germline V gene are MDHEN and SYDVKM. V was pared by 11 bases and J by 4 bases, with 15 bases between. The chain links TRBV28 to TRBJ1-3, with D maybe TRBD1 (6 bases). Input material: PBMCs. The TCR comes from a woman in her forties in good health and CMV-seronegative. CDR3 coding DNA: TGTGCCTCAGCGGTAGGGGGAGGAAACACCATATATTTT. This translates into CASAVGGGNTIYF.